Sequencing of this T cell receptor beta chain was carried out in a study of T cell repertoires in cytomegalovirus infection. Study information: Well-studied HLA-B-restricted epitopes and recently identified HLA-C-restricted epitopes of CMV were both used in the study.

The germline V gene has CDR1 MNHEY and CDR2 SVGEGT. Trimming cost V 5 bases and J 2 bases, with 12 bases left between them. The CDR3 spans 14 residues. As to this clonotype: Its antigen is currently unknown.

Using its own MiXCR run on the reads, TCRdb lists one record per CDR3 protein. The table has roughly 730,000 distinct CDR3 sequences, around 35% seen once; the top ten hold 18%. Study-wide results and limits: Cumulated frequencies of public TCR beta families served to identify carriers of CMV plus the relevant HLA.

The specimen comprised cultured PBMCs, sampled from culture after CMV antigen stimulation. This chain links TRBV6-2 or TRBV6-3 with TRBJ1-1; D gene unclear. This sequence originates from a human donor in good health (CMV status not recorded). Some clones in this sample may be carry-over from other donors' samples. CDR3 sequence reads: CASSERRRNTEAFF. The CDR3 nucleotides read TGTGCCAGCAGTGAAAGGAGGCGTAACACTGAAGCTTTCTTT.